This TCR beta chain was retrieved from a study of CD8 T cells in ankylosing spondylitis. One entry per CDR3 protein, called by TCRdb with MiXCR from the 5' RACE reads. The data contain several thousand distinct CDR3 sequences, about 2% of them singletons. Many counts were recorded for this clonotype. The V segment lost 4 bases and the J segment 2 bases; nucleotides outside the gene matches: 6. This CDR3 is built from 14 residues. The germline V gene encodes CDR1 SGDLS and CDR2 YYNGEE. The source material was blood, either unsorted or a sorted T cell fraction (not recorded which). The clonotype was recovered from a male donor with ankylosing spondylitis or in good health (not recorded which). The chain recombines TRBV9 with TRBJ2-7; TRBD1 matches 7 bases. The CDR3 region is CASSFTGDPYEQYF. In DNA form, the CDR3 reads TGTGCCAGCAGCTTCACAGGGGACCCCTACGAGCAGTACTTC.